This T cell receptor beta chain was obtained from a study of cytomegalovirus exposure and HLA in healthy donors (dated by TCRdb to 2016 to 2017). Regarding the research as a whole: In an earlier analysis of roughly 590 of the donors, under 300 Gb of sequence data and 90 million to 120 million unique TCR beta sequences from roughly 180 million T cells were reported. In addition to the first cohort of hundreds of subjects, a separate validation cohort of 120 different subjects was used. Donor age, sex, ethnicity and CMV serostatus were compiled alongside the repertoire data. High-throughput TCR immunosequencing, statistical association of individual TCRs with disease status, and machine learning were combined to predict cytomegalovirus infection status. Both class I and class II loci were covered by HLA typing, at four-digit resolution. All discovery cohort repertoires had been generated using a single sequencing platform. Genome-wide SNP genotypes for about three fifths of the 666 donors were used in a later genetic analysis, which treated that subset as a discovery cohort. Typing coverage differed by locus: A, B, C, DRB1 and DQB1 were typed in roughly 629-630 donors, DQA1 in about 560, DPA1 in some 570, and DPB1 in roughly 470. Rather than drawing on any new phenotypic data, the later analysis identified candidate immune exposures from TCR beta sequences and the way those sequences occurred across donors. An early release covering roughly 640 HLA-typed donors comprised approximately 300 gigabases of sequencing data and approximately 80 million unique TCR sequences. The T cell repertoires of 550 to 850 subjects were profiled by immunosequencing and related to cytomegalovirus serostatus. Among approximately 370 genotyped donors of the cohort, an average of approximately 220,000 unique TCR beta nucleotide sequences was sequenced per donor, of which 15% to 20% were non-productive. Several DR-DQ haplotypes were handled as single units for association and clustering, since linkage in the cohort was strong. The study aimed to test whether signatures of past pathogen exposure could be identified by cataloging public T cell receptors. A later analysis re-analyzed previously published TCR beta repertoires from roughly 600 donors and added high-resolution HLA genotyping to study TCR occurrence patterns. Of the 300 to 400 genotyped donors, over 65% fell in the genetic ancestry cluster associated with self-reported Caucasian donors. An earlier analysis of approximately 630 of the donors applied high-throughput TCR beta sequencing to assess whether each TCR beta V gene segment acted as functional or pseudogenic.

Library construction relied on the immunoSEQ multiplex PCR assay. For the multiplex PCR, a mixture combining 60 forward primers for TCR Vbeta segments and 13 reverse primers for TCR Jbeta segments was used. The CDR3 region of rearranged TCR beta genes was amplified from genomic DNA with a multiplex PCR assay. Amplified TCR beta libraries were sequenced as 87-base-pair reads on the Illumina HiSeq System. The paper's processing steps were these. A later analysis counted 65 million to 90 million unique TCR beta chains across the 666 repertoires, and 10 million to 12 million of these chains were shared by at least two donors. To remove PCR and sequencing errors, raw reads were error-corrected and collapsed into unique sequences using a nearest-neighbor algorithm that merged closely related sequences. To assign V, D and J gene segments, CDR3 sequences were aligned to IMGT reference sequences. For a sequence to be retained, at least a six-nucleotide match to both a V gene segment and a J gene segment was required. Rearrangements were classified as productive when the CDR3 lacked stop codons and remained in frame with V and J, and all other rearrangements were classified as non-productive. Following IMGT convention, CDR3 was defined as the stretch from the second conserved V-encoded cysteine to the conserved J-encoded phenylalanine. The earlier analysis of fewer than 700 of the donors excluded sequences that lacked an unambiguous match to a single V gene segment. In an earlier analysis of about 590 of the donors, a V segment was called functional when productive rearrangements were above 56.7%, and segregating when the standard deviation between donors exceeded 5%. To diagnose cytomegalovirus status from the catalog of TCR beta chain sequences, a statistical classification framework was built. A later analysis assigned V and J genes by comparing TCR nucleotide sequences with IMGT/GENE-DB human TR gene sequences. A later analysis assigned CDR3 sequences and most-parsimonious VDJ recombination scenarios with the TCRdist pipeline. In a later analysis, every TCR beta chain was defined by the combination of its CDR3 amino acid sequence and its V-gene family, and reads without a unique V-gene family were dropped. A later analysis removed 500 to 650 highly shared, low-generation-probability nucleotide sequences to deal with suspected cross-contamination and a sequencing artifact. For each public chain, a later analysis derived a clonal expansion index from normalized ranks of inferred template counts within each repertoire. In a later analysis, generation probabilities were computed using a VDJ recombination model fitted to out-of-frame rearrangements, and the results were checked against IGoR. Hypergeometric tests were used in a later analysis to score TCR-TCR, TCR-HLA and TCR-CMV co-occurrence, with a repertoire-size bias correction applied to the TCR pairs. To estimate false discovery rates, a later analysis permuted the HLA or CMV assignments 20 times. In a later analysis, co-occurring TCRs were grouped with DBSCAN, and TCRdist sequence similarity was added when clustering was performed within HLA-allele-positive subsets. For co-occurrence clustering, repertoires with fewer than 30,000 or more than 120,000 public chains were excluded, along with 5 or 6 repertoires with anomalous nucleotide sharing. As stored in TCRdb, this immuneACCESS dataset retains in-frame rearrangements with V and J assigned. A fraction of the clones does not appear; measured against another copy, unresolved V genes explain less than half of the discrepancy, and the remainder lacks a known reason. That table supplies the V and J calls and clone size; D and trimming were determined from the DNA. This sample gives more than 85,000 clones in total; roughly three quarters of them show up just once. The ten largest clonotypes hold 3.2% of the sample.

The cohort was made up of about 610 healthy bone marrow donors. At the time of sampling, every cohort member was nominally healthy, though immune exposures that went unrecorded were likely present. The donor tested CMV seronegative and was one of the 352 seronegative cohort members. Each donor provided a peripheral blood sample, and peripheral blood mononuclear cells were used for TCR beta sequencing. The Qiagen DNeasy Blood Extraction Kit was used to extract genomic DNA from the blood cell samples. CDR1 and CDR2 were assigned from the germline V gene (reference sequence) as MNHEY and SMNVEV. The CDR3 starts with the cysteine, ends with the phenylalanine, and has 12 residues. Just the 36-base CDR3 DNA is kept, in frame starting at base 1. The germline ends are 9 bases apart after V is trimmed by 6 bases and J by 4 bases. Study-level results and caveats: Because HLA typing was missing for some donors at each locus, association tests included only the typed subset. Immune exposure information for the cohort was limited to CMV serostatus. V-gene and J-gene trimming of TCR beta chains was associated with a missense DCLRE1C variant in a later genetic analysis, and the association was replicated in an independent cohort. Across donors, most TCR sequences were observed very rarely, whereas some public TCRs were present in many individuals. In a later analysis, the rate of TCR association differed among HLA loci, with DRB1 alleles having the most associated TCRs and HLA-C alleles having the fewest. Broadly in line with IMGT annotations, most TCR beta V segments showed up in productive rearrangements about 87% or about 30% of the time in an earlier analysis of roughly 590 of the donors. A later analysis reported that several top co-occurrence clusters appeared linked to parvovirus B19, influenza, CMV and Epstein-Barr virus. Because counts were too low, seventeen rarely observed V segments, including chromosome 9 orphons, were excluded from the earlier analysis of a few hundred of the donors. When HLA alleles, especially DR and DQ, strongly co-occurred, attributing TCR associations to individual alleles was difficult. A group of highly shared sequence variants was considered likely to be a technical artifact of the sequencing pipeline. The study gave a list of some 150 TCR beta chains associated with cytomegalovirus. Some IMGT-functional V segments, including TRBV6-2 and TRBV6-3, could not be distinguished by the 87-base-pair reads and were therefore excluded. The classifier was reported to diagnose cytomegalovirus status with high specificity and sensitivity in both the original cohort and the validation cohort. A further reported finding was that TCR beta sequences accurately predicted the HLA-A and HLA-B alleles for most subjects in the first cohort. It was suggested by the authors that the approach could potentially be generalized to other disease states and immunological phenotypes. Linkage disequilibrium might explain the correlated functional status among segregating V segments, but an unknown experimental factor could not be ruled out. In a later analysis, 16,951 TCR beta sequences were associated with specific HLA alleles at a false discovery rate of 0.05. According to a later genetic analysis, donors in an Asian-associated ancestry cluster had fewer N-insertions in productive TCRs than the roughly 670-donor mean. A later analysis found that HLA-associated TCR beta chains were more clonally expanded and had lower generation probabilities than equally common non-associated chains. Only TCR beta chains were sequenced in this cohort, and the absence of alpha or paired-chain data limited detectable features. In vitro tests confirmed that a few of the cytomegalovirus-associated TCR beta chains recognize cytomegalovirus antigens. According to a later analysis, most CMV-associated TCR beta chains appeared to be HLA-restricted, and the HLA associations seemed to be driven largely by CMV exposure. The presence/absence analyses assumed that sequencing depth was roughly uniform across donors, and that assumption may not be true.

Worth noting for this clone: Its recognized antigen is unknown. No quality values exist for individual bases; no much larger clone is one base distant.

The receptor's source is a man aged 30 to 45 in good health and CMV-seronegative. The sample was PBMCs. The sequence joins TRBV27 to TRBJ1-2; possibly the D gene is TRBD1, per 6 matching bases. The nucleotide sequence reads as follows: TGTGCCAGCAGCCCACAGGGCTATGGCTACACCTTC. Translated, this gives CASSPQGYGYTF.